This T cell receptor beta chain was sequenced for a study of blood T cell repertoires in COVID-19. Looking at the study overall: Acute-phase and convalescent COVID-19 samples originated in the United States, Italy and Spain.

This clone was counted once. The Seattle patients joined while their infection was active and were tracked longitudinally afterward. Profiled with immunoSEQ multiplex PCR; TCRdb holds only in-frame clones, not every one. The sample yields 450,000 or so clones, over 75% seen once. The V and J ends lost 4 bases and 2 bases respectively, with 9 bases between them. The CDR3 contains 15 residues. CDR1 is LGHNA, CDR2 YNFKEQ, per germline. This chain joins TRBV4-2 and TRBJ2-6; either TRBD1 or TRBD2 may supply D (5 bases each). Sequencing used peripheral blood. The TCR sequence derives from a woman aged 40 to 49 with COVID-19, enrolled during active disease. The CDR3 DNA reads TGTGCCAGCAGCCGAGAGGGGCCTGGGGCCAACGTCCTGACTTTC. Its translation: CASSREGPGANVLTF.